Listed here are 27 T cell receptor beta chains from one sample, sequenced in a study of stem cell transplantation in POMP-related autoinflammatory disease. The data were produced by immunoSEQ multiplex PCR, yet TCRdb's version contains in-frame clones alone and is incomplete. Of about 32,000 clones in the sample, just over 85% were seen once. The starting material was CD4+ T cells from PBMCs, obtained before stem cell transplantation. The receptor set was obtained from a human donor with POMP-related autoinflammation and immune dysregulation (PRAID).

The DNA for the CDR3 is TGTGCCAGCAGCCAAGTGAAGGGAGGGAGGGGCGGTGAAAAACTGTTTTTT. As protein: CASSQVKGGRGGEKLFF. The rearrangement joins TRBV4-2 to TRBJ1-4; TRBD1 might be the D (5 bases). The V end lost 1 base, the J end lost 7 bases, and 19 bases lay between the germline ends. This CDR3 has 17 residues. Per the germline V gene, CDR1 is LGHNA and CDR2 is YNFKEQ.

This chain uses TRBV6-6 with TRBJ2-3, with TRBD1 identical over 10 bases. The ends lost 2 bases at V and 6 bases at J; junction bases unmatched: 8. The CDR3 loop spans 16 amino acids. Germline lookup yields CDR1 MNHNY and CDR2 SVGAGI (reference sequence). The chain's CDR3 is CASSYEGTGVWDTQYF. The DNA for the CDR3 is TGTGCCAGCAGTTACGAAGGGACAGGGGTATGGGATACGCAGTATTTT.

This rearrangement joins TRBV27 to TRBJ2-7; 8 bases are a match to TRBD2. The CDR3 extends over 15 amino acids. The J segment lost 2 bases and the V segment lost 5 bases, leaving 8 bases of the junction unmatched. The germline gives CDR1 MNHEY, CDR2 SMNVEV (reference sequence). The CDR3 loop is CASSRSGLGAYEQYF. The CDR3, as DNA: TGTGCCAGCAGTCGATCGGGACTAGGTGCCTACGAGCAGTACTTC.

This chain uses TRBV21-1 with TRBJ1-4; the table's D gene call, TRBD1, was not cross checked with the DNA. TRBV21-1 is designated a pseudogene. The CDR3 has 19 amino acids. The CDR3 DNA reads TGTGCCAGCAGCAAAAAGAGAACAGGTCCTATCAACTGGAATGAAAAACTGTTTTTT. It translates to CASSKKRTGPINWNEKLFF.

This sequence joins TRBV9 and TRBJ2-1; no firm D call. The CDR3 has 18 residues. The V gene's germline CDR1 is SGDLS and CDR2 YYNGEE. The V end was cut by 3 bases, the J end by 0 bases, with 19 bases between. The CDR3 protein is CASSASSSGSSSYNEQFF. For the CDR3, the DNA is TGTGCCAGCAGCGCTTCGTCCTCCGGTTCTAGCTCCTACAATGAGCAGTTCTTC.

The CDR3 DNA reads as TGTGCCAGCAGCGCATACCCAGGGGGCGTTTCCCTTTACAATGAGCAGTTCTTC. This codes for CASSAYPGGVSLYNEQFF. V and J are TRBV9 and TRBJ2-1, with 8 bases that match TRBD1. With 3 bases clipped from V and 4 bases from J, the junction kept 15 bases outside the gene matches. The length of the CDR3 is 18 residues. Per the germline V gene, CDR1 is SGDLS and CDR2 is YYNGEE.

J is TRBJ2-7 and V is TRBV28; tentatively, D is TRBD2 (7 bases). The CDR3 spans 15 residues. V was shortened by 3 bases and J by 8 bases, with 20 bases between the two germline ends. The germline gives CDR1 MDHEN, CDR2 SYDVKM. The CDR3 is CASSFSSGGEGKQYF. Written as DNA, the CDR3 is TGTGCCAGCAGTTTTTCCTCGGGGGGCGAGGGAAAGCAGTACTTC.

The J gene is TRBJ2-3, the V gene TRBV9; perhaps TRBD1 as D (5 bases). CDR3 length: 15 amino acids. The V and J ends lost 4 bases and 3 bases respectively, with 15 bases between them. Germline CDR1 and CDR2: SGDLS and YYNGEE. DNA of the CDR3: TGTGCCAGCAGCTCTCAAGGGGCGTTTACAGATACGCAGTATTTT. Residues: CASSSQGAFTDTQYF.

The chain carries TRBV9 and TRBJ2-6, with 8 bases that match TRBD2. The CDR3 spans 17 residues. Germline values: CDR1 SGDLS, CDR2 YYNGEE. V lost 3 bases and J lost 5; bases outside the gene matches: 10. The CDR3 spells CASSARGGAAWANVLTF. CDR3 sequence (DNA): TGTGCCAGCAGCGCCCGGGGGGGTGCAGCTTGGGCCAACGTCCTGACTTTC.

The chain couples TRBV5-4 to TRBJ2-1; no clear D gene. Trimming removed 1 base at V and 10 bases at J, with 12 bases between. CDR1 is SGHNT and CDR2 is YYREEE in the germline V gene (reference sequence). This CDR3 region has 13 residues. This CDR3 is CASSLTVLQEQFF. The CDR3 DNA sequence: TGTGCCAGCAGCTTGACAGTCCTTCAGGAGCAGTTCTTC.

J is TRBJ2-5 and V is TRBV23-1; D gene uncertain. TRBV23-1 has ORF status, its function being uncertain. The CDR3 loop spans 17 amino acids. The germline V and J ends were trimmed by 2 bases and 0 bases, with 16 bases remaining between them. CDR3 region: CASSQRYSYPNQETQYF. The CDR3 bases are TGCGCCAGCAGTCAAAGGTACAGCTACCCAAACCAAGAGACCCAGTACTTC.

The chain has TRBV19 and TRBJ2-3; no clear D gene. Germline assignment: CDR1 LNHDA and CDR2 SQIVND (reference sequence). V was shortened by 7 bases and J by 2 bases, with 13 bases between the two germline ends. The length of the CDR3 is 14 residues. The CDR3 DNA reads TGTGCCAGTAAATACAGTCGAGCCACAGATACGCAGTATTTT. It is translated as CASKYSRATDTQYF.

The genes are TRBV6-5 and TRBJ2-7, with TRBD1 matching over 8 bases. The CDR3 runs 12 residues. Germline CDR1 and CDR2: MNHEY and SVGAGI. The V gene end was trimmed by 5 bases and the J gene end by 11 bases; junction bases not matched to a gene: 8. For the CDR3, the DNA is TGTGCCAGCAGTCGAGGACAGGGCGTAGAGTACTTC. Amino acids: CASSRGQGVEYF.

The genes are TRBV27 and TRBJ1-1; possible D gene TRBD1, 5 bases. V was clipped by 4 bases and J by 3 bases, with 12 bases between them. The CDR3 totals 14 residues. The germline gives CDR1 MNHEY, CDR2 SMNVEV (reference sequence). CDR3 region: CASSSRWGDTEAFF. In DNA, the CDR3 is TGTGCCAGCAGTTCAAGATGGGGGGACACTGAAGCTTTCTTT.

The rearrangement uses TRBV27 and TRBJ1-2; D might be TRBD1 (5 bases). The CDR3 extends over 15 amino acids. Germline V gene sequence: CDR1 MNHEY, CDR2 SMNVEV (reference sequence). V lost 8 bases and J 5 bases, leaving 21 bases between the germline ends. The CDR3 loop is CASGRDRAEIYGYTF. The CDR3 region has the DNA TGTGCCAGCGGGAGGGACCGGGCCGAGATTTATGGCTACACCTTC.

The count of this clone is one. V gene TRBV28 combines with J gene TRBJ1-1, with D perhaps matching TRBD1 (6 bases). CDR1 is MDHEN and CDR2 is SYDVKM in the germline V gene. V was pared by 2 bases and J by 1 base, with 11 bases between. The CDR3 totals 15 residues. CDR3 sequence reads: CASSLRTEGNTEAFF. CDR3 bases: TGTGCCAGCAGTTTACGGACAGAGGGGAACACTGAAGCTTTCTTT.

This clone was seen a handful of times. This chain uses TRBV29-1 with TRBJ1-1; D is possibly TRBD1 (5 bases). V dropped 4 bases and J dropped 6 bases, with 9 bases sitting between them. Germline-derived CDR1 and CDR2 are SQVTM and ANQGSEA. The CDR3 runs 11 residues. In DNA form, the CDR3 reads TGCAGCGTTGCGCCCAGGGCTGAAGCTTTCTTT. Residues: CSVAPRAEAFF. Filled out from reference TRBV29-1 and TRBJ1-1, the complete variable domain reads SAVISQKPSRDICQRGTSLTIQCQVDSQVTMMFWYRQQPGQSLTLIATANQGSEATYESGFVIDKFPISRPNLTFSTLTVSNMSPEDSSIYLCSVAPRAEAFFGQGTRLTVV.

The DNA of the CDR3 is TGTGCCAGCCTTTCGCAGGCTATATTTAGCACAGATACGCAGTATTTT. Its translation: CASLSQAIFSTDTQYF. V usage is TRBV28 and J usage is TRBJ2-3; D gene unclear. Germline CDR1 MDHEN, CDR2 SYDVKM. Trimming stripped 8 bases from V and 0 bases from J, with 18 bases between. The CDR3 loop spans 16 amino acids.

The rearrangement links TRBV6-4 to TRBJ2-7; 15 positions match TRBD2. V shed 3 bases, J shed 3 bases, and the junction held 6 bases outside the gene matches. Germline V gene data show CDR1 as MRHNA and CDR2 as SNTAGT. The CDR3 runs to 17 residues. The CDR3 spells CASSEGLAGGRYYEQYF. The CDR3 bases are TGTGCCAGCAGTGAGGGACTAGCGGGGGGCCGGTACTACGAGCAGTACTTC.

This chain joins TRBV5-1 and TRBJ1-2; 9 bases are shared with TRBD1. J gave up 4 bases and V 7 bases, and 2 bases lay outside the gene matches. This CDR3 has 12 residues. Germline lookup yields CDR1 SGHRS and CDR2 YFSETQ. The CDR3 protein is CASAGQGYGYTF. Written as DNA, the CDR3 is TGCGCCAGCGCGGGACAGGGCTATGGCTACACCTTC.

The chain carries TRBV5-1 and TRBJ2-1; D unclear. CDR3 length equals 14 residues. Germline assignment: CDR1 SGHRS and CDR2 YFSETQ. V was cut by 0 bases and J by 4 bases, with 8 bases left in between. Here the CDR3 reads CASSLGSPYNEQFF. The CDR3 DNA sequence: TGCGCCAGCAGCTTGGGCAGCCCTTACAATGAGCAGTTCTTC.

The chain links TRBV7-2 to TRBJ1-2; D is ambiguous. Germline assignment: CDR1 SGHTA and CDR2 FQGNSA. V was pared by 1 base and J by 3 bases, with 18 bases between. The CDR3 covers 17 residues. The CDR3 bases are TGTGCCAGCAGCTTAGTCGCCACAACAAAGGCAGACTATGGCTACACCTTC. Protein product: CASSLVATTKADYGYTF.

The CDR3, as DNA: TGCGCCAGCAGCTTGGGGGACAGTAAGCTAGATACGCAGTATTTT. It codes for CASSLGDSKLDTQYF. The rearrangement uses TRBV5-1 and TRBJ2-3, with TRBD1 identical over 7 bases. Germline values: CDR1 SGHRS, CDR2 YFSETQ. The CDR3 has 15 residues. V gave up 0 bases and J gave up 5 bases; unmatched junction bases: 6. Variable domain in full (rest from reference TRBV5-1 and TRBJ2-3): KAGVTQTPRYLIKTRGQQVTLSCSPISGHRSVSWYQQTPGQGLQFLFEYFSETQRNKGNFPGRFSGRQFSNSRSEMNVSTLELGDSALYLCASSLGDSKLDTQYFGPGTRLTVL.

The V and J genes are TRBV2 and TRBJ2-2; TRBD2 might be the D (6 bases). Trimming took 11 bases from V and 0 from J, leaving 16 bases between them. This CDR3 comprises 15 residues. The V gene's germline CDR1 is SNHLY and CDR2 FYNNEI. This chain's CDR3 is CALRVGGTNTGELFF. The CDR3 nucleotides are TGTGCCCTCAGGGTAGGAGGGACGAACACCGGGGAGCTGTTTTTT.

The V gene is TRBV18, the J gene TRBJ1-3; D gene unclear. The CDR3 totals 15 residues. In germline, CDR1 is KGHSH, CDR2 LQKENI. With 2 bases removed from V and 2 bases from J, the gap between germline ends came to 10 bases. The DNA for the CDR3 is TGTGCCAGCTCACCAGTGGTCGTACCTGGAAACACCATATATTTT. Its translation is CASSPVVVPGNTIYF.

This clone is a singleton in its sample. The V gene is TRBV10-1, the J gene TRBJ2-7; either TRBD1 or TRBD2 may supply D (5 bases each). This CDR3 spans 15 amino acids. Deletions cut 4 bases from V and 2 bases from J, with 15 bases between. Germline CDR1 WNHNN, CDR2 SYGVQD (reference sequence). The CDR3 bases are TGCGCCAGCAGTGTCTCCCGGGGCGGCGCCTACGAGCAGTACTTC. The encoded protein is CASSVSRGGAYEQYF.

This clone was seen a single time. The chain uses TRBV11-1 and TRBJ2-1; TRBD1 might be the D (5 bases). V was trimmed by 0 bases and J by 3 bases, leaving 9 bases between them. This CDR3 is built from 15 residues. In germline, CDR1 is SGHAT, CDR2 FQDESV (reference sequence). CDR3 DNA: TGTGCCAGCAGCTTAGCTGGGGCTCTCTACAATGAGCAGTTCTTC. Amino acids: CASSLAGALYNEQFF.